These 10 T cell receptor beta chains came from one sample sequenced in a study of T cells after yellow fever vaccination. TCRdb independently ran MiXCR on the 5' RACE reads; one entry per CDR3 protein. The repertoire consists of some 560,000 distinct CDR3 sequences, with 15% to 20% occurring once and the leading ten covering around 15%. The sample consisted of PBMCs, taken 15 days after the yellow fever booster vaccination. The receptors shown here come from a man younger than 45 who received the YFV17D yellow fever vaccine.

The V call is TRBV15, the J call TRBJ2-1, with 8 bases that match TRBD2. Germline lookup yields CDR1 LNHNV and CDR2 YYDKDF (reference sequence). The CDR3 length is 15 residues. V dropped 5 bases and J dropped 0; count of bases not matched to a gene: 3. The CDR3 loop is CATSQGLGSYNEQFF. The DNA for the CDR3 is TGTGCCACCAGCCAGGGACTAGGCTCCTACAATGAGCAGTTCTTC.

Here the CDR3 reads CASSQEGANTGELFF. In DNA form, the CDR3 reads TGCGCCAGCAGCCAAGAGGGGGCTAACACCGGGGAGCTGTTTTTT. This chain links TRBV4-3 with TRBJ2-2, with D possibly TRBD1 on 6 matching bases. This CDR3 is built from 15 residues. The germline V gene encodes CDR1 LGHNA and CDR2 YSLEER. Trimming shortened V by 0 bases and J by 2 bases, and 7 bases separated the two germline ends.

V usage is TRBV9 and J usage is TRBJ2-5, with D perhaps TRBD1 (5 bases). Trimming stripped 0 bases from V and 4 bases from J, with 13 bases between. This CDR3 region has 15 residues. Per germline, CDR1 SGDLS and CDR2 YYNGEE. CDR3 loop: CASSVGIRGPETQYF. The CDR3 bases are TGTGCCAGCAGCGTAGGCATTAGGGGCCCAGAGACCCAGTACTTC.

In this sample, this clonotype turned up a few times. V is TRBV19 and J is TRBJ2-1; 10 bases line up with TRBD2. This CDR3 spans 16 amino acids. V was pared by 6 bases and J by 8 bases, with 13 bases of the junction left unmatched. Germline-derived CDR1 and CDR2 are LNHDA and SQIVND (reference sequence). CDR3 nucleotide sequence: TGTGCCAGTAGCTCTTTTACTAGCGGGAAGAGGCATGAGCAGTTCTTC. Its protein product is CASSSFTSGKRHEQFF.

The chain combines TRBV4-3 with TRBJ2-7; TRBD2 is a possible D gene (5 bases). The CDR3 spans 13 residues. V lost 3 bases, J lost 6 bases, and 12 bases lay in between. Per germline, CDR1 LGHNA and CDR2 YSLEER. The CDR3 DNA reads TGCGCCAGCAGCCAGGAGGAATGGCGCGAGCAGTACTTC. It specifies CASSQEEWREQYF.

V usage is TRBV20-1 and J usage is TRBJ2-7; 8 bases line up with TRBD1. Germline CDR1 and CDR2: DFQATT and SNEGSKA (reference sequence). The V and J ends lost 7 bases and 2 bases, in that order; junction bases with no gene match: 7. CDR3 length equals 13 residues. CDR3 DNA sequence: TGCAGTGTTGCTCAGGGGGCTACCTACGAGCAGTACTTC. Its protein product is CSVAQGATYEQYF.

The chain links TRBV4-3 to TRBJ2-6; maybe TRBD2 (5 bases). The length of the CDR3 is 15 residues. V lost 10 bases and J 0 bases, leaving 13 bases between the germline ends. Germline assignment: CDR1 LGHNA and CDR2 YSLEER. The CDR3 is CATQREFSGANVLTF. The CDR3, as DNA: TGCGCCACCCAGAGGGAGTTCTCTGGGGCCAACGTCCTGACTTTC.

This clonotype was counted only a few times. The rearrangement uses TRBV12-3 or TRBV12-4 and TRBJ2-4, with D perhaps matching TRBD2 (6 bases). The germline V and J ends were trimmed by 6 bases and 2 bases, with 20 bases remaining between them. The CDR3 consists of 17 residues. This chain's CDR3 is CASSPAGTAFSKNIQYF. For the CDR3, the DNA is TGTGCCAGCAGCCCGGCGGGGACTGCCTTTTCCAAAAACATTCAGTACTTC.

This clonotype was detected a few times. In DNA form, the CDR3 reads TGCGCCAGCAGCCAAGATGGGACAGGGGGTCGGAATGAGCAGTTCTTC. It codes for CASSQDGTGGRNEQFF. This chain links TRBV4-3 with TRBJ2-1, with 11 bases lining up with TRBD1. Losses at the gene ends were 0 bases for V and 7 bases for J; bases not matched to a gene: 5. Germline CDR1 LGHNA, CDR2 YSLEER. The length of the CDR3 is 16 residues.

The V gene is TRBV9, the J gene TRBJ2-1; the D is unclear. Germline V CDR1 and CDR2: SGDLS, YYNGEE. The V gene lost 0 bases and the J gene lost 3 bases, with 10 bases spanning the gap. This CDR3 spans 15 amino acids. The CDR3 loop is CASSVEGNFYNEQFF. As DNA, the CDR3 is TGTGCCAGCAGCGTAGAGGGAAATTTCTACAATGAGCAGTTCTTC.